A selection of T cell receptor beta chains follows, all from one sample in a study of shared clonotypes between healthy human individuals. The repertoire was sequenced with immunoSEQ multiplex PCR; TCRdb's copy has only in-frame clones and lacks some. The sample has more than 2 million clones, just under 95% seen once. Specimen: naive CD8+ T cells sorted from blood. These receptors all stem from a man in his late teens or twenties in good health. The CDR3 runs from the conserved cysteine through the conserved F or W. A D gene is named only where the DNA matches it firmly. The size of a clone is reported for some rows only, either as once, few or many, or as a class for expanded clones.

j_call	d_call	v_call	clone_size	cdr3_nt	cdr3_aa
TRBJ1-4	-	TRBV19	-	TGTGCCAGTAGTATGGCCCCTACAACTAATGAAAAACTGTTTTTT	CASSMAPTTNEKLFF
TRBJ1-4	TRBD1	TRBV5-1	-	TGCGCCAGCAGCCTGACAGGGGGCGGTATTAATGAAAAACTGTTTTTT	CASSLTGGGINEKLFF
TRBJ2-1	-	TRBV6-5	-	TGTGCCAGCAGTAGCAGCTCCTACAATGAGCAGTTCTTC	CASSSSSYNEQFF
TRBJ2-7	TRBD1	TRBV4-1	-	TGCGCCAGCAGCCAAGAAATACAGGGGTCTTACGAGCAGTACTTC	CASSQEIQGSYEQYF
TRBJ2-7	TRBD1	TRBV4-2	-	TGTGCCAGCAGCCAGGAGGGACAGGGGTATTACGAGCAGTACTTC	CASSQEGQGYYEQYF
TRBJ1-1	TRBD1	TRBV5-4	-	TGTGCCAGCAGCCCCACAGGGGAGTTTAGCCGGGGCACTGAAGCTTTCTTT	CASSPTGEFSRGTEAFF
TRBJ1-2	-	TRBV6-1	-	TGTGCCAGCAGTTATTCCGGGACAAAGTATGGCTACACCTTC	CASSYSGTKYGYTF
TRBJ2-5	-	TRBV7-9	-	TGTGCCAGCAGCAAGGTTGTGGGTACGCGAGAGACCCAGTACTTC	CASSKVVGTRETQYF
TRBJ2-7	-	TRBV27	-	TGTGCCAGCAGCCCCGGTCCCAGGTACGAGCAGTACTTC	CASSPGPRYEQYF
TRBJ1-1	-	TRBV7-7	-	TGTGCTAGCAGTCTCGGCCCGGACACTGAAGCTTTCTTT	CASSLGPDTEAFF
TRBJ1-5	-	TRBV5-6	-	TGTGCCAGCAGCTCCTTTTCAACCGTCCAGCCCCAGCATTTT	CASSSFSTVQPQHF
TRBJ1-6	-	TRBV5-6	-	TGTGCCAGCAGTTCGTGGGGGTATAATTCACCCCTCCACTTT	CASSSWGYNSPLHF
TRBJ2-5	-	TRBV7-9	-	TGTGCCAGCGTCGACTTTACGGAAGAGACCCAGTACTTC	CASVDFTEETQYF
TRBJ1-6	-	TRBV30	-	TGTGCCTGGCAAGACGACCGGGAGGAGAGCTCCTATAATTCACCCCTCCACTTT	CAWQDDREESSYNSPLHF
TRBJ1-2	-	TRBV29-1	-	TGCAGCGTTGGTTCCGAGGAATATGGCTACACCTTC	CSVGSEEYGYTF
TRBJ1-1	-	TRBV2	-	TGTGCCAGCAGTTCCCAACCTGAGAACACTGAAGCTTTCTTT	CASSSQPENTEAFF
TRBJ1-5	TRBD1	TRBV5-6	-	TGTGCCAGCAGCTCTGGGACAGGGGGCCTGGGCAATCAGCCCCAGCATTTT	CASSSGTGGLGNQPQHF
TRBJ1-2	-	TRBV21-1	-	TGTGCCAGCAGCAAAACGGGAAGGCTGAAAAGAGGCTACACCTTC	CASSKTGRLKRGYTF
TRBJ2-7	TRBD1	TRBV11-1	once	TGTGCCAGCAGCCCCGGGACAGGGCCATGGGAGCAGTACTTC	CASSPGTGPWEQYF
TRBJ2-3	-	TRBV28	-	TGTGCCAGCAGAACGGGTGAGGGGGGGATCACAGATACGCAGTATTTT	CASRTGEGGITDTQYF
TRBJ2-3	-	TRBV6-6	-	TGTGCCAGCAGTTACGGGTTGGACACAGATACGCAGTATTTT	CASSYGLDTDTQYF
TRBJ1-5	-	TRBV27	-	TGTGCCAGCAGTTTAAAAGAGGGGAACTATCAGCCCCAGCATTTT	CASSLKEGNYQPQHF
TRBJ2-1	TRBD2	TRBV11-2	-	TGTGCCAGCAGCTTAGAACTAGCGGGATACAATGAGCAGTTCTTC	CASSLELAGYNEQFF
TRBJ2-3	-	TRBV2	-	TGTGCCAGCAGTGAAAGGTGGACAGAGTTGGCAGATACGCAGTATTTT	CASSERWTELADTQYF
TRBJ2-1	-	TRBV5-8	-	TGTGCCAGCAGCTTGACATCGCTTTGGGCCTCCAATGAGCAGTTCTTC	CASSLTSLWASNEQFF
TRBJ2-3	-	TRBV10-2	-	TGCGCCAGCAGTGACCCGGGACTTTCGCCAGATACGCAGTATTTT	CASSDPGLSPDTQYF
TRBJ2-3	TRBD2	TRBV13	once	TGTGCCAGCAGCCCACGGGGACTAGCGGTGGATACGCAGTATTTT	CASSPRGLAVDTQYF
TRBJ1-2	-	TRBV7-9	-	TGTGCCAGCAGCTTACAGGACCGCGACCCCGATGGCTACACCTTC	CASSLQDRDPDGYTF
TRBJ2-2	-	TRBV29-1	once	TGCAGCGTTGAGGCAGGGGTGAACACCGGGGAGCTGTTTTTT	CSVEAGVNTGELFF
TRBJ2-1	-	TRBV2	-	TGTGCCAGCAGTGACCTAGCCGGAGATGAGCAGTTCTTC	CASSDLAGDEQFF
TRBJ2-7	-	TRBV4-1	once	TGCGCCAGCAGCCAAGATAGTGGCGTTTTTAACGAGCAGTACTTC	CASSQDSGVFNEQYF
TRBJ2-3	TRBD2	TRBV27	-	TGTGCCAGCAGTGTGGGACTAGCGGGGTCTACAGATACGCAGTATTTT	CASSVGLAGSTDTQYF
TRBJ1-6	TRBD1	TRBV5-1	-	TGCGCCAGCAGCCTGGGACAGAGTCCTTCACCCCTCCACTTT	CASSLGQSPSPLHF
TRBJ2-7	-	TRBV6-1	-	TGTGCCAGCAGTGAAGGGGTGGGGGTCGTCTACGAGCAGTACTTC	CASSEGVGVVYEQYF
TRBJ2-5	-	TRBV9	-	TGTGCCAGCAGCCCAGGGGGGGGTGGACAAGAGACCCAGTACTTC	CASSPGGGGQETQYF
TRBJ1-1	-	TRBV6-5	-	TGTGCCAGCAGTTACGGAGAGGACACTGAAGCTTTCTTT	CASSYGEDTEAFF
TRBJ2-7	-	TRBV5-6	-	TGTGCCAGCAGCGGATACCGGGACAAGAAAACCTACGAGCAGTACTTC	CASSGYRDKKTYEQYF
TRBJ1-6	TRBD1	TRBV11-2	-	TGTGCCAGCAGCTTGCAACCGGGACAGGGAATATCACCCCTCCACTTT	CASSLQPGQGISPLHF
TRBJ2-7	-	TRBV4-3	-	TGCGCCAGCAGCTCTGACATGGGTTGGAACGAGCAGTACTTC	CASSSDMGWNEQYF
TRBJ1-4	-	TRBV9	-	TGTGCCAGCAGCGTAGGACAGCTTAATGAAAAACTGTTTTTT	CASSVGQLNEKLFF
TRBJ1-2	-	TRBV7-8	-	TGTGCCAGCAGCTTAGCGTCTGTGGCAGCCTATGGCTACACCTTC	CASSLASVAAYGYTF
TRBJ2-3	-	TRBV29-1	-	TGCAGCGTTGAGCGGGGACAGTCCACAGATACGCAGTATTTT	CSVERGQSTDTQYF
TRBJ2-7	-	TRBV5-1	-	TGCGCCAGCAGCTTGGGCAGTGTCTCCTACGAGCAGTACTTC	CASSLGSVSYEQYF
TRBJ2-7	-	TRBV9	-	TGTGCCAGCAGCGTAGAGGGATCGAGCCACGAGCAGTACTTC	CASSVEGSSHEQYF
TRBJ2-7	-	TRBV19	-	TGTGCCAGTACCGGACGGACAGCCGAAAGCTCCTACGAGCAGTACTTC	CASTGRTAESSYEQYF
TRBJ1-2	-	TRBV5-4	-	TGTGCCAGCAGCTTGGTTGGACAAGAACCTATAAGGGGCTACACCTTC	CASSLVGQEPIRGYTF
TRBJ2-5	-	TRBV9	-	TGTGCCAGCAGCGTCTGGGGGGCCGAGACCCAGTACTTC	CASSVWGAETQYF
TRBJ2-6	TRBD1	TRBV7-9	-	TGTGCCAGCAGCGGGACAGGGGAGTTATCTGGGGCCAACGTCCTGACTTTC	CASSGTGELSGANVLTF
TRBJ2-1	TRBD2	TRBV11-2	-	TGTGCCAGCAGCTTAGATCCAGCGGGGGCATACAATGAGCAGTTCTTC	CASSLDPAGAYNEQFF
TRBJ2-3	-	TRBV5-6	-	TGTGCCAGCAGCCAGCAGAGCGATACGCAGTATTTT	CASSQQSDTQYF
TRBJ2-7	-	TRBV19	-	TGTGCCAGTAAAAAAGAGGAGGGGTACTACGAGCAGTACTTC	CASKKEEGYYEQYF
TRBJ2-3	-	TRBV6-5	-	TGTGCCAGCAGTTACTCAGGGGCCACAGATACGCAGTATTTT	CASSYSGATDTQYF
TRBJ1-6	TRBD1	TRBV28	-	TGTGCCAGCAGTCCAAACCCTCGGACAGGACCCAATTCACCCCTCCACTTT	CASSPNPRTGPNSPLHF
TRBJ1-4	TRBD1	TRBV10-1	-	TGCGCCAGCACCCGGGACAGGGTAGGTGAAAAACTGTTTTTT	CASTRDRVGEKLFF